This T cell receptor (beta chain) was obtained from a study of a mutant IDH1 vaccine in newly diagnosed glioma. Time point noted: week 23, last vaccination. A single vaccine dose contained 300 ug of mutant IDH1 20-mer peptide, and topical imiquimod was used with it. Clones were read by immunoSEQ multiplex PCR, and TCRdb kept only the in-frame ones, dropping some. This table holds approximately 60,000 clones, roughly 85% found once. Remarks on this clone: Its target is not known.

The CDR3 runs to 15 residues. Germline V gene data show CDR1 as MNHNY and CDR2 as SVGAGI (reference sequence). After removal of 6 bases from V and 5 bases from J, the junction contained 12 bases not matched to a gene. The sequence was collected from a man younger than 40 with glioma. The V call is TRBV6-6, the J call TRBJ1-1; 7 bases agree with TRBD1. The sample consisted of PBMCs, taken from a glioma patient whose treatment included an IDH1 peptide vaccine. The CDR3 DNA reads as TGTGCCAGCAGACCTCCACAGGGGTTTTCAACTGAAGCTTTCTTT. It yields the protein CASRPPQGFSTEAFF.